This TCR beta chain comes out of a study of T cells expressing NK-cell markers. Germline V gene sequence: CDR1 LNHDA, CDR2 SQIVND (reference sequence). CDR3 length equals 15 residues. From the 5' RACE reads, TCRdb lists one entry per CDR3 protein and no DNA. The repertoire shows 300,000 to 450,000 distinct CDR3 sequences; the top ten hold roughly 5.2%. This TCR came from a man aged 18-70 years in good health. Sequencing was performed on blood T cells: a sorted CD56 or NKG2C T cell subset, CD4+ or CD8+ T cells, or bulk PBMC T cells (not recorded which). J is TRBJ1-5 and V is TRBV19. CDR3: CASSISGRLNQPQHF. Full variable domain (remainder filled in from reference TRBV19 and TRBJ1-5): DGGITQSPKYLFRKEGQNVTLSCEQNLNHDAMYWYRQDPGQGLRLIYYSQIVNDFQKGDIAEGYSVSREKKESFPLTVTSAQKNPTAFYLCASSISGRLNQPQHFGDGTRLSIL.